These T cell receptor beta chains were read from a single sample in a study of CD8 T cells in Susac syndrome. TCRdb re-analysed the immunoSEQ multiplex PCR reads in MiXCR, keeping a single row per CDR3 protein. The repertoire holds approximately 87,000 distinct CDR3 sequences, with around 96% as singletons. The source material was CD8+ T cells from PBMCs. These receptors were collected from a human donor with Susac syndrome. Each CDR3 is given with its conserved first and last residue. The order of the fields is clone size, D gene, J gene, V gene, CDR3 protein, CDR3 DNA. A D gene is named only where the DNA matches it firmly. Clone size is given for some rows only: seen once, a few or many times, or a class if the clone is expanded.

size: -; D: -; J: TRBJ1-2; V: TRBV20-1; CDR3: CSARVGYTF; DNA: TGCAGTGCTAGAGTCGGCTACACCTTC
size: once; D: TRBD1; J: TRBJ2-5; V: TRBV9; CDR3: CASSPSGRGNLETQYF; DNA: TGTGCCAGCAGCCCCAGCGGCAGGGGGAATCTTGAGACCCAGTACTTC
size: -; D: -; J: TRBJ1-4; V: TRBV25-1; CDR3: CASSWGAGKLFF; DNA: TGTGCCAGCAGTTGGGGGGCGGGAAAACTGTTTTTT
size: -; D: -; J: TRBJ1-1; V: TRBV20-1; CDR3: CSARDGDSWTEAFF; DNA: TGCAGTGCCAGAGATGGGGATTCGTGGACTGAAGCTTTCTTT
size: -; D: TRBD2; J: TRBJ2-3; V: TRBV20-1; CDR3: CSATASGGAGDTQYF; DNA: TGCAGTGCAACGGCTAGCGGGGGGGCGGGGGATACGCAGTATTTT
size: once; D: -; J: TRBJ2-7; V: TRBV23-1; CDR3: CASSHSHQGSRSYEQYF; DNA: TGCGCCAGCAGTCATTCCCATCAGGGGTCCCGCTCCTACGAGCAGTACTTC
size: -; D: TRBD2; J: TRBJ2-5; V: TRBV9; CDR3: CASSVVGTSGRETQYF; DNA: TGTGCCAGCAGCGTAGTAGGGACTAGCGGCCGAGAGACCCAGTACTTC
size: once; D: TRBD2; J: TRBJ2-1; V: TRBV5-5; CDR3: CASSWGLAFNEQFF; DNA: TGTGCCAGCAGCTGGGGACTAGCCTTCAATGAGCAGTTCTTC
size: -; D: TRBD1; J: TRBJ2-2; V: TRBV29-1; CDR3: CSADRGGPGELFF; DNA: TGCAGCGCTGACAGGGGGGGACCCGGGGAGCTGTTTTTT
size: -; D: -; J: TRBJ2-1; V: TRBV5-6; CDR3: CASSLGGGPYNEQFF; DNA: TGTGCCAGCAGCTTAGGTGGAGGGCCGTACAATGAGCAGTTCTTC
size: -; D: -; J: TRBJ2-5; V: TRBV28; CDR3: CASNEGRPPETQYF; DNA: TGTGCCAGCAACGAGGGACGACCGCCGGAGACCCAGTACTTC
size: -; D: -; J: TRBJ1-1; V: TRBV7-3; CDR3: CASSLIVNTEAFF; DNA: TGTGCCAGCAGCTTAATTGTAAACACTGAAGCTTTCTTT
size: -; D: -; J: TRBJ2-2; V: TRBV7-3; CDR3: CASSSSGNTGELFF; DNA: TGTGCCAGCAGCTCCAGTGGGAACACCGGGGAGCTGTTTTTT
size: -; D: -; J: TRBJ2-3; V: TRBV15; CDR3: CATSRARITDTQYF; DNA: TGTGCCACCAGCAGAGCACGGATCACAGATACGCAGTATTTT
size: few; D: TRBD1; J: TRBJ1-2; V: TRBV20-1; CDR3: CSATQGGNYGYTF; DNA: TGCAGTGCTACACAGGGGGGAAACTATGGCTACACCTTC
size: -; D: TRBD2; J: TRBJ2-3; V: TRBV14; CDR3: CASSRGLGRKGDTQYF; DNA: TGTGCCAGCAGCCGCGGACTAGGACGAAAAGGAGATACGCAGTATTTT
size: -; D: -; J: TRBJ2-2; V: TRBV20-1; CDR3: CSATRVPGELFF; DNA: TGCAGTGCTACTAGGGTACCCGGGGAGCTGTTTTTT
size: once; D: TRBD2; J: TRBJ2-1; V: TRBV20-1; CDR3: CSASGRIYNEQFF; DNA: TGCAGTGCTAGCGGGAGGATCTACAATGAGCAGTTCTTC
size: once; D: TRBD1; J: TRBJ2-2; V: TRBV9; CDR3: CASSPWDSTGELFF; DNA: TGTGCCAGCAGCCCCTGGGACAGCACCGGGGAGCTGTTTTTT
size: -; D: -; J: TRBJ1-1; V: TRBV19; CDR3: CASSRSVNTEAFF; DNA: TGTGCCAGTAGTAGGTCAGTGAACACTGAAGCTTTCTTT
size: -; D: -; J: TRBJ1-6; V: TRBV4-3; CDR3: CASSQDRGRDSPHHF; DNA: TGCGCCAGCAGCCAAGATAGGGGCAGGGACTCACCCCACCACTTT
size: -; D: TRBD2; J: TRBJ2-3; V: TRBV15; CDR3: CATSGRLAGSAMDTQYF; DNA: TGTGCCACCAGCGGCCGACTAGCGGGGAGCGCAATGGATACGCAGTATTTT
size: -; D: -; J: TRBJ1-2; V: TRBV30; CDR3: CAWTDGWGYGYTF; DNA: TGTGCCTGGACTGACGGTTGGGGCTATGGCTACACCTTC
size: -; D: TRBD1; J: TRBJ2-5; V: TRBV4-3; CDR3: CASSQEGQGVETQYF; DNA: TGCGCCAGCAGCCAAGAGGGACAGGGAGTCGAGACCCAGTACTTC
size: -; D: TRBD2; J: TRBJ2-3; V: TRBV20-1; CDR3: CSARGGRESLVDTQYF; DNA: TGCAGTGCTAGGGGAGGGAGGGAATCGTTGGTAGATACGCAGTATTTT
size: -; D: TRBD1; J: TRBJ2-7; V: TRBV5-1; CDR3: CASSPDRVNEQYF; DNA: TGCGCCAGCAGCCCGGACAGGGTGAACGAGCAGTACTTC
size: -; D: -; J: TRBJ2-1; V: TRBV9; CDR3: CASSPTIDPNEQFF; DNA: TGTGCCAGCAGCCCAACCATAGACCCGAATGAGCAGTTCTTC
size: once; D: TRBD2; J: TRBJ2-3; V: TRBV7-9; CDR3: CASSRDLAGGRDTQYF; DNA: TGTGCCAGCAGCCGAGACCTAGCGGGGGGGCGAGATACGCAGTATTTT
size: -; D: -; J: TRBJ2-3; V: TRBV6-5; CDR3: CASSSIPRGTDTQYF; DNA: TGTGCCAGCAGTTCCATACCCCGGGGCACAGATACGCAGTATTTT
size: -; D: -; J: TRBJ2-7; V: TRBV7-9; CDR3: CASSPGATPYEQYF; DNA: TGTGCCAGCAGCCCCGGGGCTACCCCCTACGAGCAGTACTTC
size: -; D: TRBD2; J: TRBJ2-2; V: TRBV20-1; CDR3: CSAPAGLAAYTGELFF; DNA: TGCAGTGCTCCTGCGGGACTAGCGGCCTACACCGGGGAGCTGTTTTTT
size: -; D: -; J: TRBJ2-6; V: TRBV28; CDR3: CASSSRFSGANVLTF; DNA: TGTGCCAGCAGTTCGAGGTTCTCTGGGGCCAACGTCCTGACTTTC
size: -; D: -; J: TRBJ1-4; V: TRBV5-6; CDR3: CAGSSGTGEKLFF; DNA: TGTGCCGGATCATCCGGGACCGGTGAAAAACTGTTTTTT
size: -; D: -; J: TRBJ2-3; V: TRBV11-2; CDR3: CASGMDRDWSTDTQYF; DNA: TGTGCCAGCGGAATGGACCGGGACTGGAGCACAGATACGCAGTATTTT
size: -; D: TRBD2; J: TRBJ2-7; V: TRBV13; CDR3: CASSLGSSGSYEQYF; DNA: TGTGCCAGCAGCTTAGGCTCTAGCGGGAGCTACGAGCAGTACTTC
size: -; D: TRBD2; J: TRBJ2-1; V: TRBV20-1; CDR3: CSARPGLARLNEQFF; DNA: TGCAGTGCTCGGCCCGGACTAGCGCGGCTCAATGAGCAGTTCTTC
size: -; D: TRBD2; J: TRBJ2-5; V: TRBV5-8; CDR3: CASSSGLAGAGETQYF; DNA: TGTGCCAGCAGCAGCGGACTAGCGGGAGCTGGAGAGACCCAGTACTTC
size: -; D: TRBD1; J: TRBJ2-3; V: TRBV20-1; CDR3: CSAREWNRGPDTQYF; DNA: TGCAGTGCTAGAGAGTGGAACAGGGGGCCAGATACGCAGTATTTT
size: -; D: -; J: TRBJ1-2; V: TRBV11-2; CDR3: CASSLGSGDGYTF; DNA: TGTGCCAGCAGCCTAGGCTCTGGGGATGGCTACACCTTC
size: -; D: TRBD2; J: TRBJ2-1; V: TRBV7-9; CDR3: CASSLRREGGRIYNEQFF; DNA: TGTGCCAGCAGCCTAAGACGGGAGGGGGGACGAATCTACAATGAGCAGTTCTTC
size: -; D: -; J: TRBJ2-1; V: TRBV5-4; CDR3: CASSGVENEQFF; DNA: TGTGCCAGCAGCGGCGTGGAGAATGAGCAGTTCTTC
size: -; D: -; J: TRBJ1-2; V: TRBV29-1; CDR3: CSVGDITNYGYTF; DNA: TGCAGCGTTGGGGACATAACTAACTATGGCTACACCTTC
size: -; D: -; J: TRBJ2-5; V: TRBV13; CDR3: CASSPGLGQTQYF; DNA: TGTGCCAGCAGCCCCGGTTTGGGGCAGACCCAGTACTTC
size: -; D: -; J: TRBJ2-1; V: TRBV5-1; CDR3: CASSSGLSGVNEQFF; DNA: TGCGCCAGCAGCTCGGGACTCTCCGGGGTGAATGAGCAGTTCTTC
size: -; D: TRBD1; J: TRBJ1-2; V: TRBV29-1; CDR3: CSVDPGQVGSPYGYTF; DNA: TGCAGCGTTGACCCTGGACAGGTCGGATCCCCCTATGGCTACACCTTC
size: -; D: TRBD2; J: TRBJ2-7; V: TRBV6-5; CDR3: CASSYSELAGDEQYF; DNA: TGTGCCAGCAGTTACTCAGAACTAGCGGGAGACGAGCAGTACTTC
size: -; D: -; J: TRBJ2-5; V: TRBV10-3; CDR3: CAISGLDRRETQYF; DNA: TGTGCCATCAGTGGACTTGACCGCAGGGAGACCCAGTACTTC
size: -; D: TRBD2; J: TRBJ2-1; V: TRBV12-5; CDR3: CASGSDLVTSGSIVQFF; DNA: TGTGCTAGTGGTTCTGACCTAGTCACTAGCGGGAGTATCGTGCAGTTCTTC
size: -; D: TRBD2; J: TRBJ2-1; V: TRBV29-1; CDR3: CSVPTSGRLDEQFF; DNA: TGCAGCGTACCGACTAGCGGGAGGTTGGATGAGCAGTTCTTC
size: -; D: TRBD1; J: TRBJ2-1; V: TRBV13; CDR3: CASSLGQGGYNEQFF; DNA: TGTGCCAGCAGCTTAGGACAGGGGGGCTACAATGAGCAGTTCTTC
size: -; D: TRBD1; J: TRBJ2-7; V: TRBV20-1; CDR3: CSAPDRGSYEQYF; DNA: TGCAGTGCTCCGGACAGGGGCTCCTACGAGCAGTACTTC
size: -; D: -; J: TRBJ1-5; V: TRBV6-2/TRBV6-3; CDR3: CASRVGVSNQPQHF; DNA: TGTGCCAGCAGGGTCGGGGTTAGCAATCAGCCCCAGCATTTT
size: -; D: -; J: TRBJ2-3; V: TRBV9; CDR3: CASSLPVGSVLEDTQYF; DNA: TGTGCCAGCAGCCTCCCAGTGGGATCGGTGTTGGAAGATACGCAGTATTTT
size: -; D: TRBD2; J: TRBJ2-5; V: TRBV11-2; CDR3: CASSFTTTSGRADGETQYF; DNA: TGTGCCAGCAGCTTTACTACCACTAGCGGGAGGGCCGATGGAGAGACCCAGTACTTC
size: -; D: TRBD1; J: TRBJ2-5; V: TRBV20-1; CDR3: CSAGSTGDGKETQYF; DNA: TGCAGTGCTGGGAGTACAGGGGATGGTAAAGAGACCCAGTACTTC
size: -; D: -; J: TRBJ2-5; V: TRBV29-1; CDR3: CSVVGRGEEETQYF; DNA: TGCAGCGTTGTAGGGCGGGGCGAGGAAGAGACCCAGTACTTC
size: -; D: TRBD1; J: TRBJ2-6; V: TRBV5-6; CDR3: CASSVDRESTGANVLTF; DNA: TGTGCCAGCAGCGTGGACAGGGAGTCCACTGGGGCCAACGTCCTGACTTTC
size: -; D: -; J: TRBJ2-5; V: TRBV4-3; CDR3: CASSPSPAEETQYF; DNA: TGCGCCAGCAGCCCCTCCCCGGCTGAAGAGACCCAGTACTTC
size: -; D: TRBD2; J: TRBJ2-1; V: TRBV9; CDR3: CASSVSSGRGLDEQFF; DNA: TGTGCCAGCAGCGTGTCTAGCGGGAGGGGATTGGATGAGCAGTTCTTC